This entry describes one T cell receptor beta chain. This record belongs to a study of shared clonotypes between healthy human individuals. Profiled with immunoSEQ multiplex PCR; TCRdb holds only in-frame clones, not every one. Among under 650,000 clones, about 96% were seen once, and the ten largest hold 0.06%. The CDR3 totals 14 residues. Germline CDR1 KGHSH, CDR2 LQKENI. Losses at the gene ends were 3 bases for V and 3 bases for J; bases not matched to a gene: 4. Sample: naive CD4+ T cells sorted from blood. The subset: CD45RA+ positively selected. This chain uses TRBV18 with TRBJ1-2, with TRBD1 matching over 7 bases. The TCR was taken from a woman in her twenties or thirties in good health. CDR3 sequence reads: CASSPRQGDYGYTF. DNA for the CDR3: TGTGCCAGCTCACCGCGACAGGGAGACTATGGCTACACCTTC.